A selection of T cell receptor beta chains follows, all from one sample in a study of cytomegalovirus exposure and HLA in healthy donors. Using immunoSEQ multiplex PCR, the repertoire was profiled, and TCRdb retains in-frame clones only, with some absent. The data contain just over 60,000 clones, around 87% of them seen just once; the ten biggest clones take up roughly 1.4%. The material sequenced was PBMCs. These receptors were taken from a man younger than 30 in good health and CMV-seronegative. Both conserved end residues are part of each CDR3. The D gene is left open where the match is weak. Part of the rows lack a size; the others show once, few, many or a class for expanded clones.

size	J	V	D	CDR3	DNA
NA	TRBJ1-6	TRBV28	NA	CASSLGDSPLHF	TGTGCCAGCAGTTTGGGAGATTCACCCCTCCACTTT
NA	TRBJ2-7	TRBV6-1	TRBD2	CASSEGTSGGYEQYF	TGTGCCAGCAGTGAAGGGACTAGCGGGGGGTACGAGCAGTACTTC
once	TRBJ1-1	TRBV4-1	NA	CASSQDGQIMNTEAFF	TGCGCCAGCAGCCAAGACGGACAGATAATGAACACTGAAGCTTTCTTT
NA	TRBJ2-5	TRBV10-3	NA	CAISVHRDTVGTETQYF	TGTGCCATCAGTGTCCACAGGGACACAGTGGGTACGGAGACCCAGTACTTC
NA	TRBJ2-3	TRBV9	NA	CASSSPSGGLHTQYF	TGTGCCAGCAGCTCACCGTCGGGGGGCCTACATACGCAGTATTTT
NA	TRBJ2-1	TRBV5-4	TRBD2	CASTIAGATMWNEQFF	TGTGCCAGCACCATAGCGGGGGCTACGATGTGGAATGAGCAGTTCTTC
NA	TRBJ2-1	TRBV30	NA	CAWSDGENEQFF	TGTGCCTGGAGTGACGGAGAGAATGAGCAGTTCTTC
NA	TRBJ2-5	TRBV10-3	TRBD1	CAISERTGEETQYF	TGTGCCATCAGTGAGAGAACAGGGGAAGAGACCCAGTACTTC
NA	TRBJ1-1	TRBV18	NA	CASSPPTVTGTEAFF	TGTGCCAGCTCACCACCGACGGTGACGGGCACTGAAGCTTTCTTT
NA	TRBJ1-1	TRBV30	TRBD1	CAWSVLVTGGTEAFF	TGTGCCTGGAGTGTACTGGTGACAGGGGGGACTGAAGCTTTCTTT
NA	TRBJ2-5	TRBV7-9	NA	CASSLIGITETQYF	TGTGCCAGCAGCTTAATCGGTATAACGGAGACCCAGTACTTC
once	TRBJ1-3	TRBV6-1	NA	CASSAGAFSGNTIYF	TGTGCCAGCAGTGCAGGTGCCTTCTCTGGAAACACCATATATTTT
NA	TRBJ1-2	TRBV30	NA	CAWKRGGVDGYTF	TGTGCCTGGAAAAGAGGGGGGGTAGATGGCTACACCTTC
NA	TRBJ2-7	TRBV2	TRBD1	CASSRTRDRFDEQYF	TGTGCCAGCAGCCGGACCCGGGACAGGTTTGACGAGCAGTACTTC
NA	TRBJ2-5	TRBV6-4	NA	CASSDSNLKQWETQYF	TGTGCCAGCAGTGACTCGAACCTAAAACAGTGGGAGACCCAGTACTTC
NA	TRBJ1-6	TRBV11-3	NA	CASSLGLSPLHF	TGTGCCAGCAGCTTAGGACTTTCACCCCTCCACTTT
once	TRBJ2-7	TRBV10-3	TRBD1	CAISDSDRGTEQYF	TGTGCCATCAGTGATTCCGACAGGGGAACCGAGCAGTACTTC
NA	TRBJ1-6	TRBV5-5	NA	CASRPLGAADNSPLHF	TGTGCCAGCAGGCCCCTGGGGGCAGCAGATAATTCACCCCTCCACTTT
NA	TRBJ1-1	TRBV19	NA	CASSVRDILSAFF	TGTGCCAGTAGTGTACGGGACATCCTGTCAGCTTTCTTT
NA	TRBJ1-2	TRBV14	TRBD1	CASSQDRTGGNGYTF	TGTGCCAGCAGCCAAGATAGGACAGGGGGCAACGGCTACACCTTC
NA	TRBJ2-7	TRBV21-1	NA	CATSGTKDYEQYF	TGTGCCACCTCCGGGACTAAGGACTACGAGCAGTACTTC
NA	TRBJ2-6	TRBV6-6	NA	CASSMPTEANVLTF	TGTGCCAGCAGTATGCCCACAGAGGCCAACGTCCTGACTTTC
NA	TRBJ1-1	TRBV4-2	NA	CASSSGPGDEAFF	TGTGCCAGCAGCAGCGGCCCGGGAGATGAAGCTTTCTTT
NA	TRBJ2-7	TRBV6-6	TRBD1	CASRSPGQGKDEQYF	TGTGCCAGCAGGTCCCCGGGACAGGGGAAGGACGAGCAGTACTTC
NA	TRBJ2-7	TRBV7-2	NA	CASSLDRVKQYF	TGTGCCAGCAGCTTAGACAGGGTCAAGCAGTACTTC
once	TRBJ2-1	TRBV7-2	NA	CASSLSHLAVKNNEQFF	TGTGCCAGCAGCTTATCCCATCTGGCAGTAAAGAACAATGAGCAGTTCTTC
NA	TRBJ2-5	TRBV7-9	NA	CASSPRVGAGETQYF	TGTGCCAGCAGCCCCCGAGTGGGGGCGGGTGAGACCCAGTACTTC
NA	TRBJ1-6	TRBV28	NA	CASTGGRSPLHF	TGTGCCAGCACCGGGGGTAGGTCACCCCTCCACTTT
NA	TRBJ2-7	TRBV12-5	NA	CASGQAYEQYF	TGTGCTAGTGGCCAGGCCTACGAGCAGTACTTC
NA	TRBJ2-1	TRBV6-5	TRBD2	CASSSPLAGGLFF	TGTGCCAGCAGTTCCCCCTTAGCGGGGGGTCTGTTCTTC
NA	TRBJ2-7	TRBV11-2	TRBD1	CASRPPGQTYEQYF	TGTGCCAGCAGGCCGCCGGGACAGACCTACGAGCAGTACTTC
NA	TRBJ1-5	TRBV4-2	NA	CASSQAGNQPQHF	TGTGCCAGCAGCCAAGCAGGCAACCAGCCCCAGCATTTT
NA	TRBJ2-7	TRBV4-1	NA	CASRLGQPSLGEQYF	TGCGCCAGCAGACTCGGACAGCCTAGTTTGGGGGAGCAGTACTTC
NA	TRBJ2-7	TRBV6-5	NA	CASSAGVAYEQYF	TGTGCCAGCAGTGCAGGGGTAGCCTACGAGCAGTACTTC
NA	TRBJ1-3	TRBV4-1	NA	CASSQENALVLPRSGNTIYF	TGCGCCAGCAGCCAAGAAAACGCCCTAGTGCTACCTCGGTCTGGAAACACCATATATTTT
NA	TRBJ1-2	TRBV4-1	NA	CASSQRVGLMDGYTF	TGCGCCAGCAGCCAACGCGTGGGACTGATGGATGGCTACACCTTC
NA	TRBJ1-3	TRBV7-3	NA	CASSLNSRDTIYF	TGTGCCAGCAGCTTAAACTCCCGGGACACCATATATTTT
NA	TRBJ2-7	TRBV20-1	NA	CSGSAGGQYF	TGCAGTGGCTCGGCCGGGGGGCAGTACTTC
NA	TRBJ2-7	TRBV10-3	TRBD1	CAISEDRGSYEQYF	TGTGCCATCAGTGAGGACAGGGGGTCCTACGAGCAGTACTTC
NA	TRBJ2-7	TRBV4-1	NA	CASSQEDWEREQYF	TGCGCCAGCAGCCAAGAAGACTGGGAGCGCGAGCAGTACTTC
NA	TRBJ2-5	TRBV2	TRBD1	CASSGQGGTQYF	TGTGCCAGCAGTGGACAGGGTGGGACCCAGTACTTC
NA	TRBJ1-1	TRBV11-3	NA	CASSPISFGTEAFF	TGTGCCAGCAGCCCTATTAGTTTTGGCACTGAAGCTTTCTTT